This TCR beta chain was observed in a study of cytomegalovirus exposure and HLA in healthy donors. The PCR used 60 Vbeta and 13 Jbeta primers. Libraries were prepared by immunoSEQ multiplex PCR; TCRdb keeps only in-frame clonotypes and omits some of them. This sample has 100,000 to 150,000 clones, with 74% found just once. Points on this clone: Its antigen is undetermined.

Findings of the study overall: TCR beta sequences numbering 15,000 to 20,000 were associated with HLA alleles at 0.05 false discovery rate in a later analysis. Most of the TCR beta V segments (in an earlier analysis) were productive either about 87% or about 30% of the time. Analyses of presence/absence relied on an assumption of roughly uniform sequencing depth across donors.

Deletions cut 2 bases from V and 5 bases from J, with 13 bases between. In germline, CDR1 is SGHRS, CDR2 YFSETQ. This CDR3 region has 14 residues. The V and J genes are TRBV5-1 and TRBJ1-1; D unclear. Sequenced material: PBMCs. This sequence originates from a man in his forties in good health and CMV-seropositive. CDR3 in amino acids: CASSFGQKWTEAFF. CDR3 DNA sequence: TGCGCCAGCAGCTTTGGGCAGAAGTGGACTGAAGCTTTCTTT.